These 16 T cell receptor beta chains were sequenced from one sample in a study of shared T cell receptors in the human thymus. TCRdb keeps only in-frame clones here, not all; method: immunoSEQ multiplex PCR. The sample holds about 660,000 clones, more than 70% seen once. Another study also made use of these data, one on human thymus T cells.

Sequenced: thymocytes. Source of these receptors: a boy younger than two with a congenital heart defect.

V is TRBV14 and J is TRBJ2-3, with 14 bases matching TRBD2. Trimming removed 4 bases from V and 0 bases from J; junction bases left unmatched: 3. The CDR3 loop spans 17 amino acids. Germline values: CDR1 SGHDN, CDR2 FVKESK. The CDR3 DNA is TGTGCCAGCAGCCCCCGGACTAGCGGGGGGAGCACAGATACGCAGTATTTT. Protein: CASSPRTSGGSTDTQYF.

This chain uses TRBV10-3 with TRBJ1-2; D might be TRBD1 (5 bases). V was trimmed by 7 bases and J by 2 bases, leaving 11 bases between them. The CDR3 is 13 residues long. Germline values: CDR1 ENHRY, CDR2 SYGVKD. Here the CDR3 reads CAIKGRENYGYTF. The CDR3 DNA reads TGTGCCATCAAGGGCAGGGAAAACTATGGCTACACCTTC.

The V gene is TRBV5-6, the J gene TRBJ1-2; maybe TRBD1 (6 bases). Germline V gene sequence: CDR1 SGHDT, CDR2 YYEEEE. The CDR3 has 16 amino acids. V lost 4 bases and J lost 3, with 19 bases in between. The CDR3 DNA reads as TGTGCCAGCAGCGCCCATACAGGGCCGGGGTACTATGGCTACACCTTC. Translating it yields CASSAHTGPGYYGYTF. The full variable domain, with the rest looked up from reference TRBV5-6 and TRBJ1-2, is DAGVTQSPTHLIKTRGQQVTLRCSPKSGHDTVSWYQQALGQGPQFIFQYYEEEERQRGNFPDRFSGHQFPNYSSELNVNALLLGDSALYLCASSAHTGPGYYGYTFGSGTRLTVV.

CDR3 loop: CASSPGGTSYGYTF. For the CDR3, the DNA is TGCGCCAGCAGCCCTGGTGGGACTTCTTATGGCTACACCTTC. This chain connects TRBV5-1 to TRBJ1-2, with D possibly being TRBD1 (5 bases). CDR1 is SGHRS and CDR2 is YFSETQ in the germline V gene. With 4 bases removed from V and 5 bases from J, the gap between germline ends came to 15 bases. The CDR3 has 14 residues.

In DNA, the CDR3 is TGTGCCTGGGACTTCGGCCAGAACACCGGGGAGCTGTTTTTT. It translates to CAWDFGQNTGELFF. The genes are TRBV30 and TRBJ2-2; the D is unclear. The CDR3 contains 14 residues. The V and J ends lost 5 bases and 1 base respectively, with 11 bases between them. Per germline, CDR1 GTSNPN and CDR2 SVGIG (reference sequence).

The chain recombines TRBV4-1 with TRBJ1-2; D gene ambiguous. Germline CDR1 MGHRA, CDR2 YSYEKL. The CDR3 totals 14 residues. The germline V and J ends were trimmed by 0 bases and 0 bases, with 5 bases remaining between them. The CDR3 DNA sequence: TGCGCCAGCAGCCAAGACATAGCTAACTATGGCTACACCTTC. This gives the protein CASSQDIANYGYTF.

The gene calls are TRBV7-9 and TRBJ1-6, with 7 bases that match TRBD1. J gave up 2 bases and V 5 bases, and 6 bases lay outside the gene matches. The CDR3 is 16 residues long. Germline V gives CDR1 SEHNR, CDR2 FQNEAQ (reference sequence). This CDR3 reads CASSDPGTAYNSPLHF. DNA of the CDR3: TGTGCCAGCAGCGACCCTGGGACAGCCTATAATTCACCCCTCCACTTT.

The CDR3 bases are TGTGCCAGTAGGACCGGGACAGGGGGCTACGATGGCTACACCTTC. Translating it yields CASRTGTGGYDGYTF. This sequence joins TRBV19 and TRBJ1-2, with TRBD1 matching 12 bases. Germline CDR1 is LNHDA and CDR2 is SQIVND (reference sequence). V was pared by 6 bases and J by 6 bases, with 8 bases of the junction left unmatched. CDR3 length: 15 residues.

This chain uses TRBV6-6 with TRBJ1-2, with 8 bases lining up with TRBD1. The CDR3 contains 13 residues. Germline loops: CDR1 MNHNY, CDR2 SVGAGI (reference sequence). The V segment lost 5 bases and the J segment 4 bases; nucleotides outside the gene matches: 3. CDR3 protein: CASSPQGGYGYTF. CDR3 nucleotide sequence: TGTGCCAGCAGTCCACAGGGGGGCTATGGCTACACCTTC.

This chain joins TRBV25-1 and TRBJ2-5; maybe TRBD2 (5 bases). This CDR3 contains 14 residues. With 6 bases removed from V and 0 bases from J, the gap between germline ends came to 11 bases. The germline V gene has CDR1 MGHDK and CDR2 SYGVNS. The CDR3 spells CASSPPGYQETQYF. The CDR3 DNA reads as TGTGCCAGCAGCCCCCCGGGGTACCAAGAGACCCAGTACTTC.

The chain uses TRBV25-1 and TRBJ2-7; TRBD1 matches 9 bases. Trimming cost V 4 bases and J 3 bases; bases outside gene matches: 7. Germline lookup yields CDR1 MGHDK and CDR2 SYGVNS. The CDR3 is 15 amino acids. CDR3: CASSGPGTGIYEQYF. CDR3 in DNA: TGTGCCAGCAGTGGCCCCGGGACAGGGATCTACGAGCAGTACTTC.

This clone was found once. The rearrangement links TRBV30 to TRBJ2-7; 12 bases fit TRBD2. V dropped 3 bases and J dropped 2; count of bases not matched to a gene: 5. Germline CDR1 is GTSNPN and CDR2 is SVGIG (reference sequence). The CDR3 loop spans 15 amino acids. CDR3 sequence reads: CAWRGTSGYTYEQYF. DNA for the CDR3: TGTGCCTGGAGAGGGACTAGCGGGTATACCTACGAGCAGTACTTC. Together with reference TRBV30 and TRBJ2-7, the CDR3 gives the full variable domain: SQTIHQWPATLVQPVGSPLSLECTVEGTSNPNLYWYRQAAGRGLQLLFYSVGIGQISSEVPQNLSASRPQDRQFILSSKKLLLSDSGFYLCAWRGTSGYTYEQYFGPGTRLTVT.

The chain employs TRBV4-1 and TRBJ2-7, with a possible D match to TRBD1 (6 bases). Germline values: CDR1 MGHRA, CDR2 YSYEKL. Trimming removed 5 bases at V and 2 bases at J, with 19 bases between. The CDR3 is made up of 16 amino acids. CDR3 region: CASSSGQPNAPYEQYF. CDR3 bases: TGCGCCAGCAGCTCAGGACAGCCGAACGCCCCCTACGAGCAGTACTTC.

The CDR3 here is CATSRDPGPYGELFF. The CDR3 DNA is TGTGCCACCAGCAGAGATCCAGGTCCCTACGGGGAGCTGTTTTTT. The chain carries TRBV15 and TRBJ2-2; D is unresolved. Deletions cut 0 bases from V and 7 bases from J, with 12 bases between. The CDR3 contains 15 residues. The germline gives CDR1 LNHNV, CDR2 YYDKDF (reference sequence).

This chain joins TRBV30 and TRBJ2-7; 8 positions agree with TRBD2. This CDR3 comprises 14 residues. Germline CDR1 GTSNPN, CDR2 SVGIG (reference sequence). V shed 3 bases and J 1 base; nucleotides not matched to a gene: 5. CDR3 DNA: TGTGCCTGGAGGGCGCGGGGGGATTCCTACGAGCAGTACTTC. Protein: CAWRARGDSYEQYF.

The rearrangement uses TRBV7-9 and TRBJ2-1; 8 positions agree with TRBD2. This CDR3 comprises 15 residues. The germline V gene encodes CDR1 SEHNR and CDR2 FQNEAQ (reference sequence). The trim removed 6 bases at V and 6 bases at J, leaving 10 bases unmatched. CDR3 region: CASRTSAGELNEQFF. The CDR3 DNA follows: TGTGCCAGCAGGACGTCAGCGGGAGAGCTCAATGAGCAGTTCTTC.